These T cell receptor beta chains were read from a single sample in a study of cytomegalovirus exposure and HLA in healthy donors. This table comes from immunoSEQ multiplex PCR, and its TCRdb copy is limited to in-frame clones, with some not included. The sample lists roughly 100,000 clones, approximately 64% occurring once. Sequencing was done on a sample of PBMCs. These receptors originate from a woman aged 45-65 years in good health and CMV-seropositive. The conserved cysteine and the conserved F or W are not part of the CDR3 here. D genes are given only for firm matches.

v_call | d_call | cdr3_length | cdr3_aa
TRBV27 | TRBD1 | 13 | ASSSGQGLNTEAF
TRBV29-1 | TRBD1 | 13 | SVEDRDRSYDGYT
TRBV30 | - | 11 | AWSVNRDNEQF
TRBV6-6 | - | 13 | ASSPRTEAYNEQF
TRBV6-1 | - | 9 | ASSLHTEAF
TRBV11-3 | - | 12 | ASSRLSDSGELF
TRBV5-1 | TRBD1 | 13 | ASSIRQGWNSPLH
TRBV30 | TRBD1 | 10 | ALDRGDEKLF
TRBV6-5 | - | 11 | ASSLRFSYGYT
TRBV5-4 | TRBD2 | 11 | ASSFSGGYEQY
TRBV5-1 | - | 13 | ASSLAGGTTYEQY
TRBV30 | TRBD1 | 11 | AWDRTGKMGYT
TRBV7-9 | TRBD2 | 14 | ASSLSLAGAYNEQF
TRBV2 | TRBD2 | 13 | ASSGEAGVTDTQY
TRBV5-4 | TRBD2 | 13 | ASTATSGVGETQY
TRBV2 | - | 11 | ASSWSGGDEQF